This entry describes one T cell receptor beta chain. CD45RO negativity and positive selection for CCR7 defined naive CD8 cells, a population that excluded terminally differentiated effector memory CD45RA+ cells. The record originates from a study of shared clonotypes between healthy human individuals. TCRdb keeps only in-frame clones here, not all; method: immunoSEQ multiplex PCR. The sample holds 2 million to 2.5 million clones, approximately 94% seen once. The CDR3 runs 12 residues. With 7 bases removed from V and 7 bases from J, the gap between germline ends came to 17 bases. Germline V gene lookup returns CDR1 SQVTM and CDR2 ANQGSEA.

The TCR was taken from a man in his late teens or twenties in good health. Some clones in this sample may be carry-over from other donors' samples. The chain recombines TRBV29-1 with TRBJ2-7, with unresolved D. The material sequenced was naive CD8+ T cells from PBMCs. CDR3 region: CSAVSMGWEQYF. In nucleotides, the CDR3 is TGCAGCGCGGTTTCTATGGGCTGGGAGCAGTACTTC.